Below, 12 T cell receptor beta chains from the same sample are listed, as sequenced in a study of shared clonotypes between healthy human individuals. Sequenced by immunoSEQ multiplex PCR; TCRdb stores in-frame clones only, minus some. The sample holds approximately 840,000 clones, about 96% seen once. CD8 cells classed as naive were CD45RO-negative and positively selected for CCR7, excluding terminally differentiated effector memory CD45RA+ cells. Material for sequencing was naive CD8+ T cells sorted from blood. Receptor source: a man younger than 45 in good health.

The rearrangement joins TRBV2 to TRBJ2-1; a weak D match, TRBD1 (5 bases). Trimming stripped 3 bases from V and 4 bases from J, with 10 bases between. CDR1 is SNHLY and CDR2 is FYNNEI in the germline V gene. The CDR3 runs to 14 residues. CDR3 residues: CASSEGRQYNEQFF. DNA for the CDR3: TGTGCCAGCAGTGAGGGGCGACAGTACAATGAGCAGTTCTTC. Looking up the rest from reference TRBV2 and TRBJ2-1 gives the full variable domain: EPEVTQTPSHQVTQMGQEVILRCVPISNHLYFYWYRQILGQKVEFLVSFYNNEISEKSEIFDDQFSVERPDGSNFTLKIRSTKLEDSAMYFCASSEGRQYNEQFFGPGTRLTVL.

The V call is TRBV29-1, the J call TRBJ2-7; TRBD1 might be the D (6 bases). This CDR3 has 12 residues. The germline gives CDR1 SQVTM, CDR2 ANQGSEA. Trimming pared 5 bases from V and 1 base from J, leaving 9 bases between. CDR3 DNA: TGCAGCGTTCGGGACAAGTCCTACGAGCAGTACTTC. It specifies CSVRDKSYEQYF.

This chain uses TRBV7-9 with TRBJ2-7; TRBD1 aligns across 10 bases. CDR1 is SEHNR, CDR2 FQNEAQ, per germline (reference sequence). The CDR3 has 16 residues. Germline trimming cut 5 bases from V and 3 bases from J; bases unmatched to any gene: 10. The CDR3, as DNA: TGTGCCAGCAGCCCGTACCGACAGGGGGCCGACTACGAGCAGTACTTC. It specifies CASSPYRQGADYEQYF.

The chain links TRBV18 to TRBJ2-7; D tentatively reads TRBD1 or TRBD2 (5 bases each). CDR3 length equals 16 residues. From germline, CDR1 is KGHSH and CDR2 LQKENI. Trimming removed 2 bases from V and 0 bases from J, with 14 bases in between. CDR3 in amino acids: CASSPAAWGSSYEQYF. The CDR3 nucleotides read TGTGCCAGCTCACCAGCGGCTTGGGGGAGCTCCTACGAGCAGTACTTC.

V and J are TRBV9 and TRBJ2-3; possible D gene TRBD2, 5 bases. The CDR3 contains 18 residues. Germline lookup yields CDR1 SGDLS and CDR2 YYNGEE. Trimming pared 3 bases from V and 0 bases from J, leaving 20 bases between. CDR3 sequence: CASSANPDLATSTDTQYF. CDR3 in DNA: TGTGCCAGCAGCGCCAACCCAGACCTAGCAACTAGCACAGATACGCAGTATTTT. The whole variable domain, remainder taken from reference TRBV9 and TRBJ2-3, is DSGVTQTPKHLITATGQRVTLRCSPRSGDLSVYWYQQSLDQGLQFLIQYYNGEERAKGNILERFSAQQFPDLHSELNLSSLELGDSALYFCASSANPDLATSTDTQYFGPGTRLTVL.

V usage is TRBV9 and J usage is TRBJ1-2; the match to TRBD1 covers 7 bases. Trimming at V came to 3 bases and at J to 8 bases, leaving 7 bases not matched to a gene. Germline CDR1 is SGDLS and CDR2 is YYNGEE. CDR3 length equals 13 residues. The chain's CDR3 is CASSAPTGEGYTF. CDR3 nucleotide sequence: TGTGCCAGCAGCGCCCCAACAGGGGAGGGCTACACCTTC.

The V and J genes are TRBV6-4 and TRBJ2-7; 13 nucleotides line up with TRBD2. V shed 3 bases and J 0 bases; nucleotides not matched to a gene: 5. CDR3 size: 17 residues. CDR1 is MRHNA and CDR2 is SNTAGT in the germline V gene. The CDR3 DNA follows: TGTGCCAGCAGTGAGCGGACTAGCGGGAGCTTCTCCTACGAGCAGTACTTC. Encoded protein: CASSERTSGSFSYEQYF.

The chain's CDR3 is CASSSLAGYETQYF. CDR3 DNA sequence: TGTGCCAGCAGCTCTTTAGCGGGTTATGAGACCCAGTACTTC. The chain joins TRBV11-2 to TRBJ2-5; TRBD2 matches at 7 bases. The CDR3 sequence is 14 residues long. Looked up from germline, CDR1 is SGHAT and CDR2 is FQNNGV. The junction had 7 bases not matched to a gene; V was cut back by 4 bases and J by 5 bases.

The DNA for the CDR3 is TGTGCCACCAGCGCCATCCCCGGTTCAAGGTACGAGCAGTACTTC. Its protein is CATSAIPGSRYEQYF. V gene TRBV15 combines with J gene TRBJ2-7; D is undetermined. Germline-derived CDR1 and CDR2 are LNHNV and YYDKDF (reference sequence). This CDR3 contains 15 residues. V was pared by 5 bases and J by 4 bases, with 18 bases between. The complete variable domain, with remaining parts taken from reference TRBV15 and TRBJ2-7, reads DAMVIQNPRYQVTQFGKPVTLSCSQTLNHNVMYWYQQKSSQAPKLLFHYYDKDFNNEADTPDNFQSRRPNTSFCFLDIRSPGLGDTAMYLCATSAIPGSRYEQYFGPGTRLTVT.

The chain links TRBV30 to TRBJ2-1; the D call may be TRBD1 or TRBD2 (5 bases each). Looked up from germline, CDR1 is GTSNPN and CDR2 is SVGIG (reference sequence). CDR3 length: 13 amino acids. Trimming left V 6 bases short and J 6 bases short, with 15 bases between. The CDR3: CACDTGLGNEQFF. DNA for the CDR3: TGTGCCTGTGATACGGGGCTAGGCAATGAGCAGTTCTTC.

Regarding this clone: A read error may account for a junction end that differs from germline. CDR3 nucleotide sequence: TGTGCCAGCAGTTCACCCGGGGTGACGTTCTTC. It encodes CASSSPGVTFF. The chain uses TRBV6-5 and TRBJ2-7, with a weak D call TRBD2 (5 bases). The CDR3 loop spans 11 amino acids. The germline gives CDR1 MNHEY, CDR2 SVGAGI.

This chain uses TRBV5-5 with TRBJ2-1; the D is unclear. CDR3 length: 12 amino acids. CDR1 and CDR2 (germline): SGHKS, YYEKEE (reference sequence). V lost 0 bases and J lost 8, with 6 bases in between. The CDR3 nucleotides read TGTGCCAGCAGCTTGGACAGCTATGAGCAGTTCTTC. Translation gives CASSLDSYEQFF.